These 24 T cell receptor beta chains originate from one sample sequenced in a study of cytomegalovirus exposure and HLA in healthy donors. In the PCR, 60 Vbeta and 13 Jbeta primers were used. Clones were read by immunoSEQ multiplex PCR, and TCRdb kept only the in-frame ones, dropping some. The sample yields 140,000 or so clones, 9.4% seen once. The sequencing input was PBMCs. These receptors all come from a male donor in good health and CMV-seronegative.

This clone has just a few counts. The chain recombines TRBV4-2 with TRBJ2-3; 12 bases align to TRBD2. CDR1 and CDR2 from the germline V gene are LGHNA and YNFKEQ. The CDR3 sequence is 20 residues long. The ends lost 0 bases at V and 7 bases at J; junction bases unmatched: 17. CDR3 sequence reads: CASSQDLDLKGLAGQYTQYF. The CDR3, as DNA: TGTGCCAGCAGCCAAGATCTAGATCTAAAAGGACTAGCGGGACAATATACGCAGTATTTT.

The genes are TRBV29-1 and TRBJ1-1, with no clear D. The CDR3 contains 13 residues. The V gene's germline CDR1 is SQVTM and CDR2 ANQGSEA. V was trimmed by 2 bases and J by 6 bases, leaving 13 bases between them. The CDR3 DNA sequence: TGCAGCGTTGAACGGGGAGGGAGGGCTGAAGCTTTCTTT. Its translation: CSVERGGRAEAFF. Full variable domain (rest looked up from reference TRBV29-1 and TRBJ1-1): SAVISQKPSRDICQRGTSLTIQCQVDSQVTMMFWYRQQPGQSLTLIATANQGSEATYESGFVIDKFPISRPNLTFSTLTVSNMSPEDSSIYLCSVERGGRAEAFFGQGTRLTVV.

This clone came up a few times. V is TRBV19 and J is TRBJ1-1, with D possibly TRBD1 on 5 matching bases. V was trimmed by 4 bases and J by 5 bases, leaving 14 bases between them. The CDR3 extends over 14 amino acids. Germline lookup yields CDR1 LNHDA and CDR2 SQIVND (reference sequence). Written as DNA, the CDR3 is TGTGCCAGTAGTAAGGGGAACCTGGGGACTGAAGCTTTCTTT. Translating it yields CASSKGNLGTEAFF. The full variable domain, in which reference TRBV19 and TRBJ1-1 provide the parts outside the CDR3, is DGGITQSPKYLFRKEGQNVTLSCEQNLNHDAMYWYRQDPGQGLRLIYYSQIVNDFQKGDIAEGYSVSREKKESFPLTVTSAQKNPTAFYLCASSKGNLGTEAFFGQGTRLTVV.

This clone was detected only a few times. The rearrangement uses TRBV5-1 and TRBJ2-3, with a tentative D call TRBD1 (5 bases). Germline values: CDR1 SGHRS, CDR2 YFSETQ. The V gene lost 4 bases and the J gene lost 0 bases, with 12 bases spanning the gap. CDR3 length: 15 residues. The CDR3 loop reads CASSPDRPSTDTQYF. The CDR3 DNA reads as TGCGCCAGCAGCCCCGACAGACCTAGCACAGATACGCAGTATTTT.

This chain links TRBV12-5 with TRBJ2-5; 8 nucleotides agree with TRBD1. This CDR3 is built from 15 residues. The V gene end was trimmed by 7 bases and the J gene end by 1 base; junction bases not matched to a gene: 8. Germline V gives CDR1 LGHNT, CDR2 FRNRAP. The CDR3 region has the DNA TGTGCTAGTGCTACGGGACAGGCAGCCCAAGAGACCCAGTACTTC. This encodes CASATGQAAQETQYF.

The V gene is TRBV11-2, the J gene TRBJ2-1; TRBD2 matches at 11 bases. Unmatched junction bases numbered 6, after V lost 4 bases and J lost 7 bases. Germline V lookup: CDR1 SGHAT, CDR2 FQNNGV. The CDR3 has 15 amino acids. CDR3 sequence reads: CASSSLTSGRNEQFF. In DNA form, the CDR3 reads TGTGCCAGCAGCTCACTTACTAGCGGGAGAAATGAGCAGTTCTTC.

The genes are TRBV4-2 and TRBJ1-1; a possible D gene is TRBD1 (5 bases). Germline CDR1 reads LGHNA; CDR2 reads YNFKEQ. Trimming took 4 bases from V and 1 from J, leaving 7 bases between them. CDR3 length equals 13 residues. CDR3 protein: CASSPGGNTEAFF. The CDR3 DNA reads TGTGCCAGCAGCCCGGGGGGGAACACTGAAGCTTTCTTT.

The CDR3 protein is CASSLPAGKGTQYF. Here the CDR3 DNA reads TGTGCCAGCAGTTTACCCGCAGGGAAGGGGACCCAGTACTTC. V is TRBV28 and J is TRBJ2-5; D might be TRBD1 (5 bases). Germline V lookup: CDR1 MDHEN, CDR2 SYDVKM. The length of the CDR3 is 14 residues. Trimming shortened V by 2 bases and J by 7 bases, and 14 bases separated the two germline ends.

This clone showed up just a few times. The chain recombines TRBV2 with TRBJ1-2; TRBD1 matches 9 bases. With V trimmed by 6 bases and J by 6 bases, 5 bases remained unmatched. CDR1 is SNHLY and CDR2 is FYNNEI in the germline V gene. The CDR3 spans 13 residues. CDR3 nucleotides: TGTGCCAGCAGCGCACAGGGGGCGCATGGCTACACCTTC. Protein: CASSAQGAHGYTF.

This clone was picked up a small number of times. V usage is TRBV7-2 and J usage is TRBJ2-5; 12 bases are a match to TRBD2. CDR3 length: 15 residues. Germline lookup yields CDR1 SGHTA and CDR2 FQGNSA. V gave up 5 bases and J gave up 7 bases; unmatched junction bases: 8. This CDR3 reads CASSPRTSGAWTQYF. The CDR3 DNA reads as TGTGCCAGCAGCCCTAGGACTAGCGGGGCGTGGACCCAGTACTTC.

This clone was detected only a few times. The rearrangement uses TRBV7-9 and TRBJ2-7; perhaps TRBD1 as D (5 bases). Trimming cost V 4 bases and J 1 base, with 8 bases left between them. Germline V gives CDR1 SEHNR, CDR2 FQNEAQ (reference sequence). This CDR3 has 13 amino acids. The chain's CDR3 is CASSSRESYEQYF. For the CDR3, the DNA is TGTGCCAGCAGCTCCAGGGAATCCTACGAGCAGTACTTC.

The DNA for the CDR3 is TGCGCCAGCAGCCAAGAAGCCGGGACTAGCGGGAGAAGGAGCTCCTACAATGAGCAGTTCTTC. It translates to CASSQEAGTSGRRSSYNEQFF. V usage is TRBV4-3 and J usage is TRBJ2-1, with TRBD2 matching 14 bases. V lost 0 bases and J lost 0; bases outside the gene matches: 10. Germline V gene data show CDR1 as LGHNA and CDR2 as YSLEER. The CDR3 sequence is 21 residues long.

This clone was found a few times. This chain joins TRBV7-2 and TRBJ2-7, with D unclear. V lost 1 base, J lost 6 bases, and 13 bases lay in between. The CDR3 has 14 amino acids. Germline V gives CDR1 SGHTA, CDR2 FQGNSA. The CDR3 loop is CASSLDHPRVEQYF. CDR3 sequence (DNA): TGTGCCAGCAGCTTAGATCACCCTCGGGTCGAGCAGTACTTC.

This sequence joins TRBV27 and TRBJ2-1, with 13 bases that match TRBD2. Germline values: CDR1 MNHEY, CDR2 SMNVEV (reference sequence). With V trimmed by 4 bases and J by 11 bases, 11 bases remained unmatched. The CDR3 loop spans 16 amino acids. The chain's CDR3 is CASSSGLTSGRIQQFF. CDR3 DNA sequence: TGTGCCAGCAGTTCCGGACTGACTAGCGGGAGGATCCAGCAGTTCTTC.

This clone was counted a few times. The chain uses TRBV7-9 and TRBJ2-7; 7 bases fit TRBD2. Germline lookup yields CDR1 SEHNR and CDR2 FQNEAQ (reference sequence). The CDR3 contains 13 residues. V was clipped by 5 bases and J by 5 bases; unmatched bases: 6. CDR3 DNA: TGTGCCAGCAGCCCCAGCGGGACCAACGAGCAGTACTTC. This gives the protein CASSPSGTNEQYF.

This clone was seen only a few times. The same CDR3 can be traced to other DNA sequences in this sample. The rearrangement uses TRBV27 and TRBJ1-1; weak D call: TRBD1 (6 bases). The germline gives CDR1 MNHEY, CDR2 SMNVEV (reference sequence). CDR3 length: 18 amino acids. V lost 0 bases and J 0 bases, leaving 17 bases between the germline ends. The DNA of the CDR3 is TGTGCCAGCAGTTTATCGCGAAGGGGGTTATTAATGAACACTGAAGCTTTCTTT. Protein sequence: CASSLSRRGLLMNTEAFF.

This clone was found a few times. This rearrangement joins TRBV9 to TRBJ2-2; TRBD2 aligns across 10 bases. The CDR3 is 16 residues long. Germline trimming cut 1 base from V and 6 bases from J; bases unmatched to any gene: 6. The germline V gene encodes CDR1 SGDLS and CDR2 YYNGEE. Here the CDR3 DNA reads TGTGCCAGCAGCGTAAGTCTAGCGGGAGAGTCCGGGGAGCTGTTTTTT. Translated, it gives CASSVSLAGESGELFF.

This clone was observed a handful of times. V gene TRBV28 combines with J gene TRBJ1-2; weak D call: TRBD1 (5 bases). V shed 6 bases and J shed 6 bases, with 17 bases lying between them. CDR3 size: 14 residues. From germline, CDR1 is MDHEN and CDR2 SYDVKM. The CDR3 sequence is CASSYQGDGNGYTF. In nucleotides, the CDR3 is TGTGCCAGCAGCTACCAGGGCGATGGGAATGGCTACACCTTC.

The chain links TRBV5-4 to TRBJ2-5; TRBD2 aligns across 10 bases. The ends lost 1 base at V and 3 bases at J; junction bases unmatched: 3. The CDR3 spans 15 residues. From germline, CDR1 is SGHNT and CDR2 YYREEE (reference sequence). CDR3 nucleotide sequence: TGTGCCAGCAGCTTGTACGGACTAGCGGAAGAGACCCAGTACTTC. Residues: CASSLYGLAEETQYF.

The CDR3 nucleotides read TGTGCCATCAGTGAGGTCAACCTCATCGGGGACACTGAAGCTTTCTTT. Translated, it gives CAISEVNLIGDTEAFF. This rearrangement joins TRBV10-3 to TRBJ1-1; D is unclear. Trimming took off 2 bases at V and 3 bases at J, with 16 bases between the two ends. Germline values: CDR1 ENHRY, CDR2 SYGVKD. The CDR3 is made up of 16 amino acids.

V usage is TRBV5-1 and J usage is TRBJ2-3, with 10 bases fitting TRBD1. This CDR3 is built from 16 residues. Per germline, CDR1 SGHRS and CDR2 YFSETQ. With V trimmed by 0 bases and J by 2 bases, 3 bases remained unmatched. The CDR3 is CASSLAGQGVTDTQYF. The CDR3 DNA follows: TGCGCCAGCAGCTTGGCCGGACAGGGGGTCACAGATACGCAGTATTTT. Looking up the rest from reference TRBV5-1 and TRBJ2-3 gives the full variable domain: KAGVTQTPRYLIKTRGQQVTLSCSPISGHRSVSWYQQTPGQGLQFLFEYFSETQRNKGNFPGRFSGRQFSNSRSEMNVSTLELGDSALYLCASSLAGQGVTDTQYFGPGTRLTVL.

This rearrangement joins TRBV9 to TRBJ2-7, with a possible D match to TRBD2 (6 bases). In germline, CDR1 is SGDLS, CDR2 YYNGEE. With 3 bases removed from V and 2 bases from J, the gap between germline ends came to 12 bases. This CDR3 has 14 residues. The CDR3 reads CASSAGLDPYEQYF. The CDR3 nucleotides are TGTGCCAGCAGCGCGGGACTGGACCCCTACGAGCAGTACTTC. The full variable domain, in which reference TRBV9 and TRBJ2-7 provide the parts outside the CDR3, is DSGVTQTPKHLITATGQRVTLRCSPRSGDLSVYWYQQSLDQGLQFLIQYYNGEERAKGNILERFSAQQFPDLHSELNLSSLELGDSALYFCASSAGLDPYEQYFGPGTRLTVT.

V usage is TRBV6-5 and J usage is TRBJ1-2; a weak D match, TRBD1 (5 bases). The CDR3 runs 12 residues. Germline V gene lookup returns CDR1 MNHEY and CDR2 SVGAGI. V was trimmed by 7 bases and J by 4 bases, leaving 10 bases between them. This CDR3 is CASIDGGYGYTF. The CDR3 bases are TGTGCCAGCATCGACGGGGGCTATGGCTACACCTTC.

The rearrangement joins TRBV6-5 to TRBJ1-1, with 8 bases aligning to TRBD1. CDR1 is MNHEY and CDR2 is SVGAGI in the germline V gene. The CDR3 has 14 amino acids. V lost 4 bases to trimming and J lost 4 bases; unmatched junction nucleotides: 5. This CDR3 reads CASSSGQGGTEAFF. The CDR3 bases are TGTGCCAGCAGTTCCGGACAGGGTGGCACTGAAGCTTTCTTT.